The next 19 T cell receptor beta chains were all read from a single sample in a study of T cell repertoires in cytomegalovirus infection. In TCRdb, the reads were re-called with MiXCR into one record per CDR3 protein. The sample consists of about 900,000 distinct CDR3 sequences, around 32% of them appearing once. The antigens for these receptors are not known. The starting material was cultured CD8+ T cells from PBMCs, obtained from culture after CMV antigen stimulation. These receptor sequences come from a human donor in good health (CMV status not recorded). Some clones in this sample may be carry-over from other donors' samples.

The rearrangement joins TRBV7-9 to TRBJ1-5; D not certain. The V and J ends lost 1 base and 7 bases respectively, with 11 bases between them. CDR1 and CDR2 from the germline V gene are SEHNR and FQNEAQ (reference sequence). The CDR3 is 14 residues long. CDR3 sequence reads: CASSLDTVSQPQHF. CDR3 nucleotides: TGTGCCAGCAGCTTAGACACCGTCTCCCAGCCCCAGCATTTT. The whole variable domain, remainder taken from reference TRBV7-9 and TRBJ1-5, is DTGVSQNPRHKITKRGQNVTFRCDPISEHNRLYWYRQTLGQGPEFLTYFQNEAQLEKSRLLSDRFSAERPKGSFSTLEIQRTEQGDSAMYLCASSLDTVSQPQHFGDGTRLSIL.

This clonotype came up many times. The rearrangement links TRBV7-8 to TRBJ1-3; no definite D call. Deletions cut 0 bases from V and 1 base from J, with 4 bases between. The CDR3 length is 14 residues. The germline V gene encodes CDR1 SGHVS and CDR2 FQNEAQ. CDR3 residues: CASSLAGSGNTIYF. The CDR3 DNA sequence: TGTGCCAGCAGCTTAGCAGGGTCTGGAAACACCATATATTTT.

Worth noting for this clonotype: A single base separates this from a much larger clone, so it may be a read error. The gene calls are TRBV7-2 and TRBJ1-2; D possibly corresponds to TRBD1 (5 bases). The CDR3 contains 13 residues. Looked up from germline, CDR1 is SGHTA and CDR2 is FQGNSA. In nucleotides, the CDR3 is TGTGTCAGCAGCTACCAGGGAGGCTATGGCTACACCTTC. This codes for CVSSYQGGYGYTF.

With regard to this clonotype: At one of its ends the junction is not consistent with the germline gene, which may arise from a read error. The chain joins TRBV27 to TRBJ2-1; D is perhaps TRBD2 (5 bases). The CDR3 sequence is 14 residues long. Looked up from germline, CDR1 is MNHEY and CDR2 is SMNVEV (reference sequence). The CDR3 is CASRLGLPYNEQFF. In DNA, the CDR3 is TGTGCCAGCCGTTTAGGACTTCCCTACAATGAGCAGTTCTTC.

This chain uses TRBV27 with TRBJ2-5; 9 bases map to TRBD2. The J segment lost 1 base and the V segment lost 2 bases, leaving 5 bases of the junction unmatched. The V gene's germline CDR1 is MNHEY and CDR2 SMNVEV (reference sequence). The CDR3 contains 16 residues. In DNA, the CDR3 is TGTGCCAGCAGTTTAATCAGCGGGGGGTTCCAAGAGACCCAGTACTTC. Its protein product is CASSLISGGFQETQYF.

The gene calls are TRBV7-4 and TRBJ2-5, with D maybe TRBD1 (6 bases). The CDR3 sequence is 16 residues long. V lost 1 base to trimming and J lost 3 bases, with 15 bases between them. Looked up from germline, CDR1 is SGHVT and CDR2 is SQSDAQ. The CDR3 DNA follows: TGTGCCAGCAGCTTAGTCACTAAGCGGACAGAAGAGACCCAGTACTTC. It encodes CASSLVTKRTEETQYF. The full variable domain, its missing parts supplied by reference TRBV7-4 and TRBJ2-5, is GAGVSQSPRYKVAKRGRDVALRCDSISGHVTLYWYRQTLGQGSEVLTYSQSDAQRDKSGRPSGRFSAERPERSVSTLKIQRTEQGDSAVYLCASSLVTKRTEETQYFGPGTRLLVL.

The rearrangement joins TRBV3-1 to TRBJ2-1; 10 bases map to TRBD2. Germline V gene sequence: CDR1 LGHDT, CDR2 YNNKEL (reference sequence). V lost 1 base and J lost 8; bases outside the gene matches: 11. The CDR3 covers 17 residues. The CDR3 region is CASSQVQRGGGSDEQFF. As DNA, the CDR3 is TGTGCCAGCAGCCAAGTCCAGCGGGGGGGTGGATCAGATGAGCAGTTCTTC.

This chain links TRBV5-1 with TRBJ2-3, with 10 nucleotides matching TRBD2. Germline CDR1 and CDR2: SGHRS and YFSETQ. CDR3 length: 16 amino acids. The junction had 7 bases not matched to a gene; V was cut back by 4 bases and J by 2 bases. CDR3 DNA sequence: TGCGCCAGCAGCCGGGGAGCGGGAGGGGCCACAGATACGCAGTATTTT. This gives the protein CASSRGAGGATDTQYF.

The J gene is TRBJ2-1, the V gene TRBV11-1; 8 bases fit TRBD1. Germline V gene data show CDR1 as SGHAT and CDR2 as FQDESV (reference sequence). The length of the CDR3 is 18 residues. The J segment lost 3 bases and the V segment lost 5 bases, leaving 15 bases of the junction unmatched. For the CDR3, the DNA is TGTGCCAGCAGCCGTAACTCTCCTGACAGGGGTTTCTACAATGAGCAGTTCTTC. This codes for CASSRNSPDRGFYNEQFF.

The CDR3 is CASSQGASGGAFWNEQFF. In DNA form, the CDR3 reads TGTGCCAGCAGCCAAGGGGCAAGCGGGGGGGCCTTTTGGAATGAGCAGTTCTTC. This chain connects TRBV3-1 to TRBJ2-1, with 10 bases identical to TRBD2. CDR1 is LGHDT and CDR2 is YNNKEL in the germline V gene (reference sequence). V was pared by 1 base and J by 7 bases, with 13 bases of the junction left unmatched. CDR3 length: 18 residues.

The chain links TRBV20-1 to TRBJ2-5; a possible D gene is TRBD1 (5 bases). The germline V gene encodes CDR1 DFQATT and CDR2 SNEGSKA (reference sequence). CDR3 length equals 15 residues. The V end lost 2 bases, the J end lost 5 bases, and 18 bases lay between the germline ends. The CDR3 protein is CSARILGGAGETQYF. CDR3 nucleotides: TGCAGTGCTAGAATTTTGGGTGGGGCTGGGGAGACCCAGTACTTC.

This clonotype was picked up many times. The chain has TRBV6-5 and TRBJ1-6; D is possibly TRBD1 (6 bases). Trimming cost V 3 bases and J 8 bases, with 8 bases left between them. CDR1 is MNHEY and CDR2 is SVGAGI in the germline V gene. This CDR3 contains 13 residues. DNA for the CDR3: TGTGCCAGCAGTTATCCAGGGGATTCACCCCTCCACTTT. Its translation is CASSYPGDSPLHF.

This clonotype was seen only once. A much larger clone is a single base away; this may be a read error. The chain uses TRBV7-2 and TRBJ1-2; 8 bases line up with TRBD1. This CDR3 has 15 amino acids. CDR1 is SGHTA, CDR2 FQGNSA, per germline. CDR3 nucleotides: TGTGTCAGCAGCCGGACAGGGAATGTTAACTATGGCTACACCTTC. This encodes CVSSRTGNVNYGYTF. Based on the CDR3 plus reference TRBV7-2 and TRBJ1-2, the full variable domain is GAGVSQSPSNKVTEKGKDVELRCDPISGHTALYWYRQSLGQGLEFLIYFQGNSAPDKSGLPSDRFSAERTGGSVSTLTIQRTQQEDSAVYLCVSSRTGNVNYGYTFGSGTRLTVV.

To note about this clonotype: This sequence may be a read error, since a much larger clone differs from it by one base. Here the CDR3 DNA reads TGTGCCAGCAACATGCCGGGACACCAAAACAATGAGCAGTTCTTC. Its translation is CASNMPGHQNNEQFF. This chain connects TRBV7-2 to TRBJ2-1, with D possibly being TRBD1 (6 bases). The V end lost 7 bases, the J end lost 5 bases, and 18 bases lay between the germline ends. Germline V gene lookup returns CDR1 SGHTA and CDR2 FQGNSA. The CDR3 extends over 15 amino acids.

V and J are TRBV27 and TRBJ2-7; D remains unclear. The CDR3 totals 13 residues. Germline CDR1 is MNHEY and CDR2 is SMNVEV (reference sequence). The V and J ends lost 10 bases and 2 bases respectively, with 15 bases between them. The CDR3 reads CANISYSTYEQYV. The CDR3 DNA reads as TGTGCCAACATAAGTTACAGCACCTACGAGCAGTACGTC.

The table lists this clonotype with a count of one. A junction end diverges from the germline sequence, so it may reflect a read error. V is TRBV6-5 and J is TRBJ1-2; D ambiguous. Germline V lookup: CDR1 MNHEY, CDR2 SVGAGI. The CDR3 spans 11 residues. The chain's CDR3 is CASSYSDGSYF. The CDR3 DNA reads TGTGCCAGCAGTTACTCGGACGGATCCTACTTC.

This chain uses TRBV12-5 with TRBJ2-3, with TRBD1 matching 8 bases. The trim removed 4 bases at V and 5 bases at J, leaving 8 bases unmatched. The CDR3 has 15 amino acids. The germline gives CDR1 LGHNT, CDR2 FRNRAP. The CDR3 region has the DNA TGTGCTAGTGGTTCCAAGACAGGGGCTAGAGATACGCAGTATTTT. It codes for CASGSKTGARDTQYF.

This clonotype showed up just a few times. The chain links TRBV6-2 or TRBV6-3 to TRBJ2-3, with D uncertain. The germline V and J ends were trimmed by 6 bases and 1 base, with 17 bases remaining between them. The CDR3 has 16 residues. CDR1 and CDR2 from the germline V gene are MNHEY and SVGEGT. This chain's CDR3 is CASREERHKGTDTQYF. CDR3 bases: TGTGCCAGCAGAGAGGAGAGACATAAGGGCACAGATACGCAGTATTTT.

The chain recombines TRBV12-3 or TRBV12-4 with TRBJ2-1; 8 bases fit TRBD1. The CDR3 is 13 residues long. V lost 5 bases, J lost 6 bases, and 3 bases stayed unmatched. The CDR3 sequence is CASSATGGNEQFF. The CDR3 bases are TGTGCCAGCAGTGCTACAGGGGGCAATGAGCAGTTCTTC.